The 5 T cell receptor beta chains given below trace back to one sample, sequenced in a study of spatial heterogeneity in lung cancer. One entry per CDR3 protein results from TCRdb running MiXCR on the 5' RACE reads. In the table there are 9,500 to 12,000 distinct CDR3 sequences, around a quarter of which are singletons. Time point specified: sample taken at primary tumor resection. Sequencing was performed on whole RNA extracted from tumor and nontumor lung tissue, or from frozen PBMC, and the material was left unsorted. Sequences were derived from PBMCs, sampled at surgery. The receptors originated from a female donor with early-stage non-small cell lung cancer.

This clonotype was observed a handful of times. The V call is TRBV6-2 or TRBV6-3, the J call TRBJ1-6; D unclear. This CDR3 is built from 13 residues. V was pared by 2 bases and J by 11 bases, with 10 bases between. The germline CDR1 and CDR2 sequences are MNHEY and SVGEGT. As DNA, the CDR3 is TGTGCCAGCAGTTACCCCGCGCACGCACCCCTCCACTTT. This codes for CASSYPAHAPLHF.

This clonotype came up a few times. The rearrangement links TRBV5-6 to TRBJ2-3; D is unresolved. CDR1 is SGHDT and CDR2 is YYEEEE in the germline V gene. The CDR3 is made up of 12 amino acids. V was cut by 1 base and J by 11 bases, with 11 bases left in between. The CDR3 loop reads CASSLTEPKQYF. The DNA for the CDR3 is TGTGCCAGCAGCTTGACGGAGCCGAAGCAGTATTTT.

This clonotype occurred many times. CDR3 loop: CASSLLSTGELFF. In nucleotides, the CDR3 is TGTGCCAGCAGTTTGTTATCCACCGGGGAGCTGTTTTTT. The rearrangement joins TRBV27 to TRBJ2-2; no clear D gene. V lost 3 bases to trimming and J lost 4 bases, with 6 bases between them. CDR1 MNHEY and CDR2 SMNVEV come from the germline V gene (reference sequence). The CDR3 sequence is 13 residues long.

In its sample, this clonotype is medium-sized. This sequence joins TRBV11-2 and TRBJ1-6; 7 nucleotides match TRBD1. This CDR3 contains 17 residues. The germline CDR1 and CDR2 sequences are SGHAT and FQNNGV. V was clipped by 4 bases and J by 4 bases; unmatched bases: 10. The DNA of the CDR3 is TGTGCCAGCAGCTGGCTTAGGGGGGGACAGTATAATTCACCCCTCCACTTT. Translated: CASSWLRGGQYNSPLHF.

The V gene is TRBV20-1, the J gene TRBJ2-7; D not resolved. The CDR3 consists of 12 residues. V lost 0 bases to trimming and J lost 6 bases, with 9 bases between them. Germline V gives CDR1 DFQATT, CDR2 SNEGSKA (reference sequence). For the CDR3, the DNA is TGCAGTGCTAGAGATCATTCCACCGAGCAGTACTTC. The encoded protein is CSARDHSTEQYF.